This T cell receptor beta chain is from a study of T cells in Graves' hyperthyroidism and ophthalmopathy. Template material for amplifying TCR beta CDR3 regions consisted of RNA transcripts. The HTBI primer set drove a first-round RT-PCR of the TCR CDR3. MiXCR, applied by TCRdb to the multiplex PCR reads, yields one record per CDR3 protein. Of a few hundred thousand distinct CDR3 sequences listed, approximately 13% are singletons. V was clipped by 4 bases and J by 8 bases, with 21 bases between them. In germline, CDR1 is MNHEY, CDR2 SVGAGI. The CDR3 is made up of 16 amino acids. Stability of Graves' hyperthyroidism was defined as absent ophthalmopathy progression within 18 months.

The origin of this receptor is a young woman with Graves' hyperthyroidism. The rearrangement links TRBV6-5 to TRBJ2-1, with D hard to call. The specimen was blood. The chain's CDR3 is CASSWAPGQRKYEQFF. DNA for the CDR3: TGTGCCAGCAGTTGGGCCCCGGGCCAACGCAAATATGAGCAGTTCTTC.